This T cell receptor (beta chain) derives from a study of blood T cell repertoires in COVID-19. Here immunoSEQ multiplex PCR was the method, and the copy in TCRdb shows in-frame clones only, minus some. Of approximately 120,000 clones listed, 84% are singletons. Germline CDR1 and CDR2: GTSNPN and SVGIG (reference sequence). The CDR3 runs 13 residues. V dropped 2 bases and J dropped 6 bases, with 13 bases sitting between them. The receptor was isolated from a human donor in a cohort sampled during active COVID-19. Sequencing used peripheral blood. V gene TRBV30 combines with J gene TRBJ1-2; D may be TRBD1 (6 bases). CDR3 region: CAWSTRTANGYTF. The CDR3 DNA reads as TGTGCCTGGAGTACCCGGACAGCTAATGGCTACACCTTC.